The 3 T cell receptor beta chains below all came from one sample that was sequenced in a study of blood T cell repertoires in COVID-19. The assay was immunoSEQ multiplex PCR, and TCRdb's table has in-frame clones only and misses some. This table holds about 110,000 clones, just over 70% found once. The sample was peripheral blood. These receptor sequences come from a middle-aged woman with acute or convalescent COVID-19.

The gene calls are TRBV11-2 and TRBJ2-1; TRBD1 might be the D (5 bases). Germline-derived CDR1 and CDR2 are SGHAT and FQNNGV. V was shortened by 4 bases and J by 8 bases, with 12 bases between the two germline ends. This CDR3 contains 13 residues. CDR3 nucleotides: TGTGCCAGCAGCTCAGGCATCAGGGATGAGCAGTTCTTC. Translation gives CASSSGIRDEQFF.

This clone has a single count. The chain couples TRBV7-2 to TRBJ2-1, with D possibly TRBD2 on 6 matching bases. Germline CDR1 and CDR2: SGHTA and FQGNSA. The CDR3 has 14 residues. The V end lost 1 base, the J end lost 9 bases, and 13 bases lay between the germline ends. CDR3 region: CASSLVTGDREQFF. DNA of the CDR3: TGTGCCAGCAGCTTAGTCACGGGAGATCGTGAGCAGTTCTTC.

In this sample, this clone turned up a few times. V and J are TRBV7-9 and TRBJ2-1; 9 positions match TRBD1. The ends lost 5 bases at V and 6 bases at J; junction bases unmatched: 11. Germline values: CDR1 SEHNR, CDR2 FQNEAQ (reference sequence). This CDR3 spans 16 amino acids. The CDR3 nucleotides are TGTGCCAGCAGCCGAATAACAGGGGGCGCGGGCAATGAGCAGTTCTTC. Residues: CASSRITGGAGNEQFF.